Shown below are 16 T cell receptor beta chains from a single sample sequenced in a study of cytomegalovirus exposure and HLA in healthy donors. The PCR ran on 60 Vbeta and 13 Jbeta primers. Generated by immunoSEQ multiplex PCR, the TCRdb table keeps only in-frame clones and is missing some. This table has approximately 150,000 clones, almost 80% appearing once. The sequenced material came from PBMCs. The receptors derive from a male donor in good health and CMV-seronegative.

V usage is TRBV4-1 and J usage is TRBJ1-1; TRBD1 aligns across 12 bases. This CDR3 is built from 17 residues. After removal of 3 bases from V and 5 bases from J, the junction contained 10 bases not matched to a gene. CDR1 and CDR2 from the germline V gene are MGHRA and YSYEKL. CDR3 bases: TGCGCCAGCAGCCAGGGGACAGGGGGCGCCGAGGGGACTGAAGCTTTCTTT. It specifies CASSQGTGGAEGTEAFF.

V gene TRBV19 combines with J gene TRBJ2-5; TRBD2 matches at 10 bases. The J call may not be correct, given that the DNA end is closer to TRBJ2-7. CDR1 is LNHDA, CDR2 SQIVND, per germline (reference sequence). The CDR3 runs to 15 residues. The CDR3 loop is CASSPTSGIWYEQYF. CDR3 DNA sequence: TGTGCCAGTAGTCCCACTAGCGGGATTTGGTACGAGCAGTACTTC.

The chain has TRBV5-1 and TRBJ1-1, with D uncertain. Germline loops: CDR1 SGHRS, CDR2 YFSETQ. V shed 0 bases and J shed 4 bases, with 13 bases lying between them. The length of the CDR3 is 15 residues. CDR3 region: CASSLALGVGTEAFF. DNA for the CDR3: TGCGCCAGCAGCTTGGCGCTGGGAGTGGGCACTGAAGCTTTCTTT. Full variable domain (outside the CDR3, taken from reference TRBV5-1 and TRBJ1-1): KAGVTQTPRYLIKTRGQQVTLSCSPISGHRSVSWYQQTPGQGLQFLFEYFSETQRNKGNFPGRFSGRQFSNSRSEMNVSTLELGDSALYLCASSLALGVGTEAFFGQGTRLTVV.

J is TRBJ2-5 and V is TRBV10-3; TRBD2 agrees at 9 bases. The V gene end was trimmed by 3 bases and the J gene end by 7 bases; junction bases not matched to a gene: 9. CDR1 and CDR2 (germline): ENHRY, SYGVKD. This CDR3 has 15 residues. The CDR3 bases are TGTGCCATCAGTGAATTAGCGGGAGTTTTGGGGACCCAGTACTTC. It is translated as CAISELAGVLGTQYF.

This chain links TRBV5-1 with TRBJ1-1; TRBD1 might be the D (5 bases). This CDR3 contains 15 residues. Looked up from germline, CDR1 is SGHRS and CDR2 is YFSETQ. V was clipped by 0 bases and J by 1 base, with 10 bases between them. This chain's CDR3 is CASSLVQGQNTEAFF. The CDR3 DNA sequence: TGCGCCAGCAGCTTGGTGCAGGGCCAGAACACTGAAGCTTTCTTT.

The chain's CDR3 is CASSPHGGQGEDTQYF. The CDR3 DNA is TGTGCCAGCAGCCCCCATGGAGGACAGGGGGAGGATACGCAGTATTTT. The chain employs TRBV21-1 and TRBJ2-3; the table's D call TRBD1 went unverified against the DNA. TRBV21-1 is a pseudogene segment. CDR3 length: 16 residues.

The rearrangement links TRBV14 to TRBJ1-2; 7 nucleotides agree with TRBD1. This CDR3 spans 15 amino acids. V shed 4 bases and J 4 bases; nucleotides not matched to a gene: 9. The germline gives CDR1 SGHDN, CDR2 FVKESK. The CDR3, as DNA: TGTGCCAGCAGCCCGGGACAGACCAAACCCTATGGCTACACCTTC. It is translated as CASSPGQTKPYGYTF.

The CDR3, as DNA: TGTGCCTGGAGTAGACTAGCGGGGAACTACAATGAGCAGTTCTTC. It yields the protein CAWSRLAGNYNEQFF. This chain uses TRBV30 with TRBJ2-1; 11 bases match TRBD2. The CDR3 loop spans 15 amino acids. V was pared by 2 bases and J by 3 bases, with 3 bases of the junction left unmatched. Germline values: CDR1 GTSNPN, CDR2 SVGIG (reference sequence).

This sequence joins TRBV19 and TRBJ2-5; 10 bases map to TRBD2. Trimming at V came to 5 bases and at J to 5 bases, leaving 8 bases not matched to a gene. The CDR3 is 15 residues long. Germline CDR1 LNHDA, CDR2 SQIVND (reference sequence). The CDR3 is CASSALAGLGETQYF. CDR3 nucleotides: TGTGCCAGTAGTGCACTAGCGGGGCTGGGGGAGACCCAGTACTTC.

This clone was observed a few times. CDR3 loop: CASSLGSGYSGYTF. Written as DNA, the CDR3 is TGCGCCAGCAGCTTGGGTTCAGGGTATTCAGGCTACACCTTC. The chain recombines TRBV5-1 with TRBJ1-2; D perhaps matches TRBD1 (5 bases). The CDR3 has 14 residues. Per the germline V gene, CDR1 is SGHRS and CDR2 is YFSETQ. V was clipped by 0 bases and J by 8 bases, with 14 bases between them.

The V and J genes are TRBV13 and TRBJ1-2; TRBD1 matches 7 bases. J was trimmed by 7 bases and V by 5 bases; bases with no gene match: 4. There are 12 residues in the CDR3. Germline-derived CDR1 and CDR2 are PRHDT and FYEKMQ (reference sequence). CDR3 bases: TGTGCCAGCAGCCAGACAGGGTGTGGCTACACCTTC. This sequence encodes CASSQTGCGYTF.

V usage is TRBV19 and J usage is TRBJ1-1; D is possibly TRBD1 (6 bases). Germline-derived CDR1 and CDR2 are LNHDA and SQIVND (reference sequence). The V and J ends lost 4 bases and 1 base respectively, with 16 bases between them. The CDR3 spans 16 residues. CDR3 coding DNA: TGTGCCAGTAGTACACTCCAGGGGCAGGGGAACACTGAAGCTTTCTTT. Translation gives CASSTLQGQGNTEAFF.

V is TRBV4-3 and J is TRBJ1-2; D uncertain. The germline V gene encodes CDR1 LGHNA and CDR2 YSLEER. Trimming shortened V by 4 bases and J by 6 bases, and 18 bases separated the two germline ends. The CDR3 sequence is 15 residues long. CDR3 in DNA: TGCGCCAGCAGCCCCCAAAGGGAGATCTTACATGGCTACACCTTC. Its protein product is CASSPQREILHGYTF.

This clone has only a few counts. The J gene is TRBJ2-6, the V gene TRBV5-4; tentatively, D is TRBD1 (5 bases). V dropped 4 bases and J dropped 1 base, with 9 bases sitting between them. Germline CDR1 SGHNT, CDR2 YYREEE (reference sequence). The CDR3 is 15 residues long. The CDR3 protein is CASSLKGSGANVLTF. The CDR3 DNA reads as TGTGCCAGCAGCCTAAAGGGGTCTGGGGCCAACGTCCTGACTTTC.

This clone was counted a few times. The CDR3 DNA reads TGTGCCAGCAGCCTTGAAGGACAGGGGGCGGGGGAGACCCAGTACTTC. It specifies CASSLEGQGAGETQYF. The V and J genes are TRBV11-3 and TRBJ2-5; 11 bases are a match to TRBD1. V dropped 5 bases and J dropped 5; count of bases not matched to a gene: 10. Germline CDR1 SGHNT, CDR2 YENEEA. The CDR3 covers 16 residues.

CDR3 coding DNA: TGTGCCAGCAGCCCGGACAGTTACTACGAGCAGTACTTC. Its translation: CASSPDSYYEQYF. The J gene is TRBJ2-7, the V gene TRBV5-5, with D perhaps TRBD1 (6 bases). The length of the CDR3 is 13 residues. The V gene's germline CDR1 is SGHKS and CDR2 YYEKEE (reference sequence). The V gene lost 4 bases and the J gene lost 3 bases, with 11 bases spanning the gap.